This T cell receptor beta chain appears in the sequencing data of a study of T cells in pancreatic ductal adenocarcinoma. Notes on the study in general: No significant tumor-blood clonality difference; means were about 0.11 and 0.072. Blood had more productive templates and roughly 8-fold more unique clonotypes than tumor.

Of note for this clone: Its specificity is unknown.

The selected patients with pancreatic ductal adenocarcinoma had surgery but no neoadjuvant therapy. The CDR3 runs to 15 residues. The V gene lost 0 bases and the J gene lost 3 bases, with 10 bases spanning the gap. Per germline, CDR1 SGHTA and CDR2 FQGNSA. Profiled with immunoSEQ multiplex PCR; TCRdb holds only in-frame clones, not every one. The sample shows 15,000 to 20,000 clones, 88% of them seen only once. The genes are TRBV7-2 and TRBJ2-3; D is ambiguous. The sequence derives from a human donor with pancreatic ductal adenocarcinoma. Sequenced input: PBMCs. CDR3 protein: CASSLAQTGTDTQYF. CDR3 in DNA: TGTGCCAGCAGCTTAGCACAGACCGGAACAGATACGCAGTATTTT.